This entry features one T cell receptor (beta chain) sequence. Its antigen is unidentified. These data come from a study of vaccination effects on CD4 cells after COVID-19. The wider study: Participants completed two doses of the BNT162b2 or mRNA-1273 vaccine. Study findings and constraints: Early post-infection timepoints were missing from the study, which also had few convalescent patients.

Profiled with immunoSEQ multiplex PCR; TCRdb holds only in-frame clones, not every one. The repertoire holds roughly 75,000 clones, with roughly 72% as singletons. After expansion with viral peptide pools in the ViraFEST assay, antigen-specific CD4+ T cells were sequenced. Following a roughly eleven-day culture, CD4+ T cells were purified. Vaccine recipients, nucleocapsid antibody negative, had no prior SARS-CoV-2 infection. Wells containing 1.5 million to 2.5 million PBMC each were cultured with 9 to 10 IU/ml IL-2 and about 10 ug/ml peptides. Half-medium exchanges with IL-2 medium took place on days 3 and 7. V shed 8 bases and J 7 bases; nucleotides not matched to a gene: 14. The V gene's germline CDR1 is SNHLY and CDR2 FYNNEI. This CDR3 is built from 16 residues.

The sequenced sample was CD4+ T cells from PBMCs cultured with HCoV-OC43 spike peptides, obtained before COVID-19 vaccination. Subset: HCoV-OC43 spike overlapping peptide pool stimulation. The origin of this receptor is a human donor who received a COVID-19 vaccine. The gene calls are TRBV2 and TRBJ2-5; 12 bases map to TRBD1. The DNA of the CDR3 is TGTGCCAGCTCGGCTGGGGGACAGGGGGCGCGGAGGACCCAGTACTTC. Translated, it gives CASSAGGQGARRTQYF. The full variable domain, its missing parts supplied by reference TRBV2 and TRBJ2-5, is EPEVTQTPSHQVTQMGQEVILRCVPISNHLYFYWYRQILGQKVEFLVSFYNNEISEKSEIFDDQFSVERPDGSNFTLKIRSTKLEDSAMYFCASSAGGQGARRTQYFGPGTRLLVL.